This T cell receptor beta chain emerged from a study of radiotherapy plus CTLA-4 blockade in lung cancer. V was cut by 2 bases and J by 8 bases, with 18 bases left in between. CDR3 length equals 15 residues. Per germline, CDR1 MNHNS and CDR2 SASEGT. Profiling relied on immunoSEQ multiplex PCR, and the TCRdb table lists in-frame clones only, not all of them. Counted here are 40,000 to 55,000 clones, 65% to 90% occurring once; the ten biggest clones make up less than 20%. Enrolled patients, whose metastatic non-small-cell lung cancer was chemo-refractory, received focal radiation plus CTLA-4 blockade with ipilimumab.

This receptor was identified in a human donor with non-small cell lung cancer that progressed on radiotherapy plus ipilimumab. Some clones in this sample may be carry-over from other donors' samples. The sequencing here drew on peripheral blood, taken from a patient treated with radiotherapy plus ipilimumab. The chain has TRBV6-1 and TRBJ1-2; possible D gene TRBD1, 5 bases. CDR3 nucleotides: TGTGCCAGCAGTGAAATCTCTGGAGGGGCACGGGGCTACACCTTC. Translation gives CASSEISGGARGYTF.